This T cell receptor beta chain was profiled in a study of blood T cell repertoires in COVID-19. Study-wide context: COVID-19 samples collected from the United States, Italy and Spain covered acute and convalescent phases. Nucleic acid was either cDNA or gDNA, and it came from T cells, B-cell-depleted T cells, or PBMCs.

From germline, CDR1 is SQVTM and CDR2 ANQGSEA. The germline V and J ends were trimmed by 6 bases and 2 bases, with 15 bases remaining between them. The CDR3 runs 14 residues. Methods used by the authors: Reference gene primer amplification in the assay estimated nucleated cell counts. Repertoires were generated with immunoSEQ multiplex PCR, while TCRdb's copy carries only in-frame clones and drops some. The V and J calls and the clone size are those of that table, but D and trimming were determined from the DNA. The table lists 110,000 to 150,000 clones, roughly 85% of them singletons, with 2.5% to 3% in the top ten.

Material for sequencing was peripheral blood. The receptor's source is a man between 45 and 60 years old with acute or convalescent COVID-19. The chain joins TRBV29-1 to TRBJ2-3, with D tentatively TRBD1 (6 bases). CDR3 bases: TGCAGCGTACAAGACAGGAGCTCCACAGATACGCAGTATTTT. Translating gives CSVQDRSSTDTQYF.